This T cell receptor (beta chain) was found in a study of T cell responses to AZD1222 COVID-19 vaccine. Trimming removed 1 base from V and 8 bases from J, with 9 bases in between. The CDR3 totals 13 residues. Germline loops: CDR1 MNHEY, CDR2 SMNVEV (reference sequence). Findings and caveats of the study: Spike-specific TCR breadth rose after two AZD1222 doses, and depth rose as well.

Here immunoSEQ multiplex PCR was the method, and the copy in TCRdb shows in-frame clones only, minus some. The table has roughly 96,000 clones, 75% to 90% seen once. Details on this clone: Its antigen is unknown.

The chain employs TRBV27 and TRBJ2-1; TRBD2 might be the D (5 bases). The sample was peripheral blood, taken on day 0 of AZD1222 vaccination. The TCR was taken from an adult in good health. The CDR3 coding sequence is TGTGCCAGCAGTTTATTCCCTAGCTATGAGCAGTTCTTC. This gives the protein CASSLFPSYEQFF.